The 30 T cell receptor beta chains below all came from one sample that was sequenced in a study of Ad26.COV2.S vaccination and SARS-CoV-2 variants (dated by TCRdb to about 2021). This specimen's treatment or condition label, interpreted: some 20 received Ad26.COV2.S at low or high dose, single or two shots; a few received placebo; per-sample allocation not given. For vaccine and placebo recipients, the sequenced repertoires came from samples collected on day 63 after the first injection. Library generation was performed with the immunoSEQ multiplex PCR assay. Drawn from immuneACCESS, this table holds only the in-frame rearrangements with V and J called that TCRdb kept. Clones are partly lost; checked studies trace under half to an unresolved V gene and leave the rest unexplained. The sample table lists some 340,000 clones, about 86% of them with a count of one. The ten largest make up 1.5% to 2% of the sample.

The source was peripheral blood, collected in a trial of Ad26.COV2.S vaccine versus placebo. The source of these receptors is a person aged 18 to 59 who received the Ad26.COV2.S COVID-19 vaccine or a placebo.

DNA of the CDR3: TGCAGCGTTGCCGTGCGGACAGGCTATGGCTACACCTTC. Residues: CSVAVRTGYGYTF. The gene calls are TRBV29-1 and TRBJ1-2; 7 nucleotides line up with TRBD1. This CDR3 comprises 13 residues. Unmatched junction bases numbered 6, after V lost 4 bases and J lost 4 bases. Germline V gene sequence: CDR1 SQVTM, CDR2 ANQGSEA.

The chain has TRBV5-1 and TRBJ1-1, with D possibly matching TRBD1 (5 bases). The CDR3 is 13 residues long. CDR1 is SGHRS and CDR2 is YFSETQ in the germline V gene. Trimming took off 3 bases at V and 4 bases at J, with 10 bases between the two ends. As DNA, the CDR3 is TGCGCCAGCAGCTCCGGGACCAGCACTGAAGCTTTCTTT. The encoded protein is CASSSGTSTEAFF.

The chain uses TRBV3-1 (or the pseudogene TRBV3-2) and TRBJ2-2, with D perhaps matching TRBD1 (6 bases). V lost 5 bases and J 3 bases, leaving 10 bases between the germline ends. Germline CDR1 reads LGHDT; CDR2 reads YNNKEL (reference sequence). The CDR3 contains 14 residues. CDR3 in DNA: TGTGCCAGCAGCACAGGGTATGACACCGGGGAGCTGTTTTTT. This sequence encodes CASSTGYDTGELFF.

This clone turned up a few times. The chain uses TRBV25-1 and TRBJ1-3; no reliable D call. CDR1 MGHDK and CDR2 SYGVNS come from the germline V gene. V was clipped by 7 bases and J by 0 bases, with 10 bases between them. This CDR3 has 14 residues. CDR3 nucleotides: TGTGCCAGCACGGCCCCAAGCTCTGGAAACACCATATATTTT. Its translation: CASTAPSSGNTIYF.

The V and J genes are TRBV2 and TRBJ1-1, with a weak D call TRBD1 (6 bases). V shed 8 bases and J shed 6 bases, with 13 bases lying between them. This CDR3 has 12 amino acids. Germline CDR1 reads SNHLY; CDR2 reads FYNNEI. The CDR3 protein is CASRGAGAEAFF. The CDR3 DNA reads TGTGCCAGCCGGGGGGCCGGCGCTGAAGCTTTCTTT.

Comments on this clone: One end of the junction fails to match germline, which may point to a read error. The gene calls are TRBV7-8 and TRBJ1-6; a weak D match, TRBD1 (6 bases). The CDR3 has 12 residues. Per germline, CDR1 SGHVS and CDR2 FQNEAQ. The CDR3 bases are TGTGCCAGCGCGTTCCAGGACAGCCACCACTTCTTT. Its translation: CASAFQDSHHFF.

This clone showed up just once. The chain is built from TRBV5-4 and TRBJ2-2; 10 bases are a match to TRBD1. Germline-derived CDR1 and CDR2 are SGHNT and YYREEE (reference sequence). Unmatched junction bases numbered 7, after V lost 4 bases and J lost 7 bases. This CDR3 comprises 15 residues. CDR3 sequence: CASSTGTGAGGELFF. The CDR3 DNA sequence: TGTGCCAGCAGCACCGGGACAGGGGCCGGCGGGGAGCTGTTTTTT.

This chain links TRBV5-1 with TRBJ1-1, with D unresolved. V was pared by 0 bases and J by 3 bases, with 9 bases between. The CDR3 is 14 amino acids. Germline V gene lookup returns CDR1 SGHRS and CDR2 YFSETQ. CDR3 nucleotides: TGCGCCAGCAGCTTGGACAGATTATACACTGAAGCTTTCTTT. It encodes CASSLDRLYTEAFF. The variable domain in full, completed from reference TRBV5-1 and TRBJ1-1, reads KAGVTQTPRYLIKTRGQQVTLSCSPISGHRSVSWYQQTPGQGLQFLFEYFSETQRNKGNFPGRFSGRQFSNSRSEMNVSTLELGDSALYLCASSLDRLYTEAFFGQGTRLTVV.

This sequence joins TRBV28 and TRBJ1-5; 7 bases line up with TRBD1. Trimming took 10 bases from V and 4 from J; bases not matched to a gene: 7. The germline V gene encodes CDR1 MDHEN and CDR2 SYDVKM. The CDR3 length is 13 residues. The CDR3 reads CATRQGRNQPQHF. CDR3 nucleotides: TGTGCCACAAGACAGGGTCGAAATCAGCCCCAGCATTTT.

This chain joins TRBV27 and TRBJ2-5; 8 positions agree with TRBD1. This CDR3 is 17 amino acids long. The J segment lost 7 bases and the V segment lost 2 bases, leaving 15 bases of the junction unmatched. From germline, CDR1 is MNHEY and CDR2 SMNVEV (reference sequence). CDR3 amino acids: CASSLVPTGVMGGTQYF. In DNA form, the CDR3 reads TGTGCCAGCAGTTTAGTCCCGACAGGGGTGATGGGGGGGACCCAGTACTTC.

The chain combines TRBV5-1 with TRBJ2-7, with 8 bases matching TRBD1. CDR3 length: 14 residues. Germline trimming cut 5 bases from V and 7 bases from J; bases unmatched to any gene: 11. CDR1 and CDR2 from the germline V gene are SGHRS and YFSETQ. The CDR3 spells CASRAGTGPYEQYF. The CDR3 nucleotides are TGCGCCAGCAGAGCCGGGACAGGACCTTATGAGCAGTACTTC.

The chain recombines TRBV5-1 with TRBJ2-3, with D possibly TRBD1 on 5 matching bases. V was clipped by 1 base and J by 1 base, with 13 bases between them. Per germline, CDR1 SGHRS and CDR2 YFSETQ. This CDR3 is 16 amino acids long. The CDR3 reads CASSLWGLYRTDTQYF. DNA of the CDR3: TGCGCCAGCAGCTTGTGGGGCCTTTACCGCACAGATACGCAGTATTTT. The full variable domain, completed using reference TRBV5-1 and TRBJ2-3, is KAGVTQTPRYLIKTRGQQVTLSCSPISGHRSVSWYQQTPGQGLQFLFEYFSETQRNKGNFPGRFSGRQFSNSRSEMNVSTLELGDSALYLCASSLWGLYRTDTQYFGPGTRLTVL.

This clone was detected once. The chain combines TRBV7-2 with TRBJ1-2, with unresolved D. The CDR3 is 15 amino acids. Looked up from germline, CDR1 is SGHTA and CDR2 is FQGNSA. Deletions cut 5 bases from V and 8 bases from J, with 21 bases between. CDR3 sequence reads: CASSPTLGSPWGYTF. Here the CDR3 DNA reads TGTGCCAGCAGCCCTACCCTGGGGTCCCCATGGGGCTACACCTTC.

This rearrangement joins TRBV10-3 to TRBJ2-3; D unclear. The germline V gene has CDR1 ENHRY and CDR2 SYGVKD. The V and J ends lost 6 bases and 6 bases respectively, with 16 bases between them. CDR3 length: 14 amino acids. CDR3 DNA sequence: TGTGCCATCAGAGGGAACCAGGACGGTGATACGCAGTATTTT. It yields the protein CAIRGNQDGDTQYF.

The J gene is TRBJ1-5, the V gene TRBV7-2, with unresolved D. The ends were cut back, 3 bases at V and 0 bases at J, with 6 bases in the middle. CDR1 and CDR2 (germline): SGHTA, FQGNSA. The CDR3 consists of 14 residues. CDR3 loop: CASSLSFSNQPQHF. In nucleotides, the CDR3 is TGTGCCAGCAGCTTGAGTTTTAGCAATCAGCCCCAGCATTTT.

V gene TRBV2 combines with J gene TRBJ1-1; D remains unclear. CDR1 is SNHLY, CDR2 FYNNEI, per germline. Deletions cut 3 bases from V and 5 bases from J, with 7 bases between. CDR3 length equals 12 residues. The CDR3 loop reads CASSEGLTEAFF. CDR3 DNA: TGTGCCAGCAGTGAGGGTCTGACTGAAGCTTTCTTT.

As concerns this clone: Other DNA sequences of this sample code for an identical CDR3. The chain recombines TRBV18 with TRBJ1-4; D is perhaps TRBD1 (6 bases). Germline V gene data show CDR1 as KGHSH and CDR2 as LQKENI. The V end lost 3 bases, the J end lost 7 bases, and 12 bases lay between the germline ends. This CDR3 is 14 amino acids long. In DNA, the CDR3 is TGTGCCAGCTCACCGTTGGGAGGGGGTGAAAAACTGTTTTTT. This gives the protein CASSPLGGGEKLFF. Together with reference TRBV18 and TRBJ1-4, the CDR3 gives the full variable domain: NAGVMQNPRHLVRRRGQEARLRCSPMKGHSHVYWYRQLPEEGLKFMVYLQKENIIDESGMPKERFSAEFPKEGPSILRIQQVVRGDSAAYFCASSPLGGGEKLFFGSGTQLSVL.

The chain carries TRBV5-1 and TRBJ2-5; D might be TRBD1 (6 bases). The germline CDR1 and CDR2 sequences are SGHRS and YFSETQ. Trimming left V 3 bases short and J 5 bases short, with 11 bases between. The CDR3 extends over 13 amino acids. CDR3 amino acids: CASSSTGLETQYF. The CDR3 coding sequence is TGCGCCAGCAGCTCAACAGGGCTGGAGACCCAGTACTTC. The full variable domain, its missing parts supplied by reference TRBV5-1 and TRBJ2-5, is KAGVTQTPRYLIKTRGQQVTLSCSPISGHRSVSWYQQTPGQGLQFLFEYFSETQRNKGNFPGRFSGRQFSNSRSEMNVSTLELGDSALYLCASSSTGLETQYFGPGTRLLVL.

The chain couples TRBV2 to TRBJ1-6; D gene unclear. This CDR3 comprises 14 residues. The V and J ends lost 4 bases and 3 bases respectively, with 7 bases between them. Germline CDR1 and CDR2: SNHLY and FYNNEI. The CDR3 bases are TGTGCCAGCAGTGCGTCCCTCTATAATTCACCCCTCCACTTT. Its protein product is CASSASLYNSPLHF.

DNA for the CDR3: TGTGCCAGCAGCCAAGGGACGTTTTCTAGCACAGATACGCAGTATTTT. It codes for CASSQGTFSSTDTQYF. The V and J genes are TRBV3-1 (or the pseudogene TRBV3-2) and TRBJ2-3; D is ambiguous. Germline values: CDR1 LGHDT, CDR2 YNNKEL (reference sequence). CDR3 length equals 16 residues. V was trimmed by 1 base and J by 0 bases, leaving 11 bases between them.

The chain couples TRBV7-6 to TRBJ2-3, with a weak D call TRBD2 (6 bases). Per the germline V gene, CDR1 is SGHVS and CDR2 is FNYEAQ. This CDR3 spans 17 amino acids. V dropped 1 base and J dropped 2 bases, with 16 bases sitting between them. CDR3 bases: TGTGCCAGCAGCTTAGTCACCGGGGGACTCGTCACAGATACGCAGTATTTT. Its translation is CASSLVTGGLVTDTQYF.

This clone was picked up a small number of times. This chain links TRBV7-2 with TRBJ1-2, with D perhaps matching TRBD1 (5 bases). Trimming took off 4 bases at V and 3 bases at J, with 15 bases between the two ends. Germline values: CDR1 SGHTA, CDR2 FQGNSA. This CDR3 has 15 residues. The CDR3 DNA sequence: TGTGCCAGCAGCTCCCCCAGGGTTGGTCACTATGGCTACACCTTC. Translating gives CASSSPRVGHYGYTF.

The CDR3, as DNA: TGTGCCAGCAGCCCGGACAGCCGCAATCAGCCCCAGCATTTT. Protein product: CASSPDSRNQPQHF. J is TRBJ1-5 and V is TRBV9; D might be TRBD1 (6 bases). Germline V CDR1 and CDR2: SGDLS, YYNGEE. There are 14 residues in the CDR3. Trimming took off 4 bases at V and 2 bases at J, with 10 bases between the two ends.

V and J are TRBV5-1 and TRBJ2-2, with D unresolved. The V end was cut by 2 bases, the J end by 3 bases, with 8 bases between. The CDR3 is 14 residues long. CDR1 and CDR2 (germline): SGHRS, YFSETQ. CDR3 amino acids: CASSFFQDTGELFF. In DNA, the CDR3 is TGCGCCAGCAGCTTTTTCCAGGACACCGGGGAGCTGTTTTTT.

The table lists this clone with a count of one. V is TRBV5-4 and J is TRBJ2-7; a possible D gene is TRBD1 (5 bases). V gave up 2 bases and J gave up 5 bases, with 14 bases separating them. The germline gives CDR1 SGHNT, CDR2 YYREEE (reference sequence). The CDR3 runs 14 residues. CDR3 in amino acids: CASSFPQGTNEQYF. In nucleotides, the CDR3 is TGTGCCAGCAGCTTCCCGCAGGGAACCAACGAGCAGTACTTC. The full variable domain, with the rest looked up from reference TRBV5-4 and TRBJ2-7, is ETGVTQSPTHLIKTRGQQVTLRCSSQSGHNTVSWYQQALGQGPQFIFQYYREEENGRGNFPPRFSGLQFPNYSSELNVNALELDDSALYLCASSFPQGTNEQYFGPGTRLTVT.

The chain's CDR3 is CASSGTKAFF. Written as DNA, the CDR3 is TGTGCCAGCAGTGGTACTAAAGCTTTCTTT. The rearrangement links TRBV28 to TRBJ1-1; no firm D call. The germline gives CDR1 MDHEN, CDR2 SYDVKM. This CDR3 contains 10 residues. V lost 5 bases and J lost 9, with 7 bases in between.

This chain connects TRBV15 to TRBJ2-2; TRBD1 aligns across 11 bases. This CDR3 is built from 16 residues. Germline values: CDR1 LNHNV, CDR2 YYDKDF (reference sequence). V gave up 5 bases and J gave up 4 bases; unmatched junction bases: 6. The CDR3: CATSHGGTGGTGELFF. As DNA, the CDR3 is TGTGCCACCAGCCACGGCGGGACAGGGGGCACCGGGGAGCTGTTTTTT.

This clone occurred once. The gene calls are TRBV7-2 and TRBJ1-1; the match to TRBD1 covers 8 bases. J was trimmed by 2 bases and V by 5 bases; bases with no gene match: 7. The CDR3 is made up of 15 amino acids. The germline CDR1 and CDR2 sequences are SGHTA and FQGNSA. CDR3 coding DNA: TGTGCCAGCAGCCCCAGGGGGCCCGTCAACACTGAAGCTTTCTTT. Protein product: CASSPRGPVNTEAFF.

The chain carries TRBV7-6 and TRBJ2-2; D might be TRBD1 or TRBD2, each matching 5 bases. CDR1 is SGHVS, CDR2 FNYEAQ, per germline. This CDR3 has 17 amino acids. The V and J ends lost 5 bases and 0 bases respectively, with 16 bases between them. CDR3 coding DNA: TGTGCCAGCAGCCCTCGACCGGGACCCCCGAACACCGGGGAGCTGTTTTTT. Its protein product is CASSPRPGPPNTGELFF.

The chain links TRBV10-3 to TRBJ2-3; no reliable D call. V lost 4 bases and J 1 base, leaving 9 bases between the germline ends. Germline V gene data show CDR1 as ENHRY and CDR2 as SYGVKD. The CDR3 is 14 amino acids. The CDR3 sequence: CAISANIGTDTQYF. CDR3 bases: TGTGCCATCAGTGCGAATATCGGCACAGATACGCAGTATTTT.